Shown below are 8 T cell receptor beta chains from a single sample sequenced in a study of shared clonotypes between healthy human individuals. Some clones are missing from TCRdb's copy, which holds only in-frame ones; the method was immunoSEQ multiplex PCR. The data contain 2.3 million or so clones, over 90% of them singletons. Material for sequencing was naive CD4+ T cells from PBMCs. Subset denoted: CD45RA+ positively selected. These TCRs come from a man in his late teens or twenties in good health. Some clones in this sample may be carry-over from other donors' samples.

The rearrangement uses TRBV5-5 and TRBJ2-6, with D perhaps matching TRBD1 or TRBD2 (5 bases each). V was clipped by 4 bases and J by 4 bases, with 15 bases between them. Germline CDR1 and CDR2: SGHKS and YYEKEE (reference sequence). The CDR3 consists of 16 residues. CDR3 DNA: TGTGCCAGCAGCCGCATGTCGGGGACCGGGGCCAACGTCCTGACTTTC. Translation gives CASSRMSGTGANVLTF. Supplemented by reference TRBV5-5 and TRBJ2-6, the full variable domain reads DAGVTQSPTHLIKTRGQQVTLRCSPISGHKSVSWYQQVLGQGPQFIFQYYEKEERGRGNFPDRFSARQFPNYSSELNVNALLLGDSALYLCASSRMSGTGANVLTFGAGSRLTVL.

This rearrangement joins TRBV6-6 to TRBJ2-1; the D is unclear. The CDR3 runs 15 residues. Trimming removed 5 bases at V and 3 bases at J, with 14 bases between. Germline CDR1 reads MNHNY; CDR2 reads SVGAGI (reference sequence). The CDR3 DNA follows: TGTGCCAGCAGTCCCCCCGTGAGCGACTACAATGAGCAGTTCTTC. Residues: CASSPPVSDYNEQFF.

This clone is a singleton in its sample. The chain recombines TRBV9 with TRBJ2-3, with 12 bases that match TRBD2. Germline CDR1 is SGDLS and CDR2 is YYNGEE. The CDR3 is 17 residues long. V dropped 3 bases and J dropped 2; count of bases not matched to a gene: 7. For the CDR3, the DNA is TGTGCCAGCAGCGCTCCAGGACTAGCGGGACACACAGATACGCAGTATTTT. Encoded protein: CASSAPGLAGHTDTQYF.

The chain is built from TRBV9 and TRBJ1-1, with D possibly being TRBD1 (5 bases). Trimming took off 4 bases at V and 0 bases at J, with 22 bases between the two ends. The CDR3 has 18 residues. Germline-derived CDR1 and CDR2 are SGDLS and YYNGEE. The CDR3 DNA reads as TGTGCCAGCAGCTCGGGGCGGGGGACGGCTGAATTGAACACTGAAGCTTTCTTT. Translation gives CASSSGRGTAELNTEAFF.

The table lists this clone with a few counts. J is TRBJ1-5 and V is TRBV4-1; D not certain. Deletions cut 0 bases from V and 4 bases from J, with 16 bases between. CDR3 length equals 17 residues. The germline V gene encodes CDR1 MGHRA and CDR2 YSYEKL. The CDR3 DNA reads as TGCGCCAGCAGCCAAGATGTAAGCCGGCGGGAGAATCAGCCCCAGCATTTT. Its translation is CASSQDVSRRENQPQHF.

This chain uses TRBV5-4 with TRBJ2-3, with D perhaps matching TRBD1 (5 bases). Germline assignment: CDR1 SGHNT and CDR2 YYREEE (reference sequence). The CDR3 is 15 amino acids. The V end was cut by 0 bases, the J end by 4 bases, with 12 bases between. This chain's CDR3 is CASSLGGSRADTQYF. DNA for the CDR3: TGTGCCAGCAGCTTGGGGGGCAGCCGGGCAGATACGCAGTATTTT.

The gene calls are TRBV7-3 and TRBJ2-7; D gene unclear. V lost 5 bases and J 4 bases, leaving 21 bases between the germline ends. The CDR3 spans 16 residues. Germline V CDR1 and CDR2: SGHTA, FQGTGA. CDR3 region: CASSPSRAGSIYEQYF. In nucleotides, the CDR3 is TGTGCCAGCAGCCCGTCGAGAGCCGGGTCTATATACGAGCAGTACTTC.

The DNA of the CDR3 is TGTGCCTGGAGGGGACTAGCGGCGGACTCCTACAATGAGCAGTTCTTC. It encodes CAWRGLAADSYNEQFF. The chain is built from TRBV30 and TRBJ2-1; 11 bases match TRBD2. Germline V CDR1 and CDR2: GTSNPN, SVGIG (reference sequence). CDR3 length: 16 residues. V lost 3 bases, J lost 0 bases, and 4 bases stayed unmatched.